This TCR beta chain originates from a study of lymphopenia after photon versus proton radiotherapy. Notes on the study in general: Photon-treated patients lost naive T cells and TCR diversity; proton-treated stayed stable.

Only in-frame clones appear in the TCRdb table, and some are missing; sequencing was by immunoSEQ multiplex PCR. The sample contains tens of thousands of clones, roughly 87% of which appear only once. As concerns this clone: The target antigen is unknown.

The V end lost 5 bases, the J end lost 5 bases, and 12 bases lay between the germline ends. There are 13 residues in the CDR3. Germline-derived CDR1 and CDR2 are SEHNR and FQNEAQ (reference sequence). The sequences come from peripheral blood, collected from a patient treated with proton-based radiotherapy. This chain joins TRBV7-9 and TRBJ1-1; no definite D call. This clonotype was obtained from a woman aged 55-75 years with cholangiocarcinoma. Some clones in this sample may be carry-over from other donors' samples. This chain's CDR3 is CASSARGYTEAFF. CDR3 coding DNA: TGTGCCAGCAGCGCCCGTGGGTATACTGAAGCTTTCTTT.